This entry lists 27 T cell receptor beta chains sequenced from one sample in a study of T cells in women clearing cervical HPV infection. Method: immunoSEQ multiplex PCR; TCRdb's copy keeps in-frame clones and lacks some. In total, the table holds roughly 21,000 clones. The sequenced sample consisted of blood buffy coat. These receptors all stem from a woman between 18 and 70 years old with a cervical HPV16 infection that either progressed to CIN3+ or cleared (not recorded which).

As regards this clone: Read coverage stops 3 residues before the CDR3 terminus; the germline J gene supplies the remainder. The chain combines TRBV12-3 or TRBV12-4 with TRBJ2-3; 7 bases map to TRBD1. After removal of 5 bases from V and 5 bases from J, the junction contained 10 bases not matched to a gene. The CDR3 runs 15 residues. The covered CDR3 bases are TGTGCCAGCAGTCCGGGACAGCTCCTAGGAGATACG. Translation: CASSPGQLLGDT. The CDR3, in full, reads CASSPGQLLGDTQYF.

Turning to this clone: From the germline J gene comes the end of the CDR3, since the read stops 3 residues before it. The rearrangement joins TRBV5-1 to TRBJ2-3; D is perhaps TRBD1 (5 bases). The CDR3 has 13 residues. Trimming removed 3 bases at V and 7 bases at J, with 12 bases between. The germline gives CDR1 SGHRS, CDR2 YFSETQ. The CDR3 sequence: CASSSYRQNTQYF. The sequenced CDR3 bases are TGCGCCAGCAGCTCCTACCGACAGAATACG.

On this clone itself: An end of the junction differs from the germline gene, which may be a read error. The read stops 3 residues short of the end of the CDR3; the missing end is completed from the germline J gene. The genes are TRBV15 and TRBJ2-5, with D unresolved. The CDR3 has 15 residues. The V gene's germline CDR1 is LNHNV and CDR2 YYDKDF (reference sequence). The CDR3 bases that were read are TGTACCACCAGCAGAGAAGTAACAGTACAAGAGACC. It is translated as CTTSREVTVQET. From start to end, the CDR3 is CTTSREVTVQETQYF.

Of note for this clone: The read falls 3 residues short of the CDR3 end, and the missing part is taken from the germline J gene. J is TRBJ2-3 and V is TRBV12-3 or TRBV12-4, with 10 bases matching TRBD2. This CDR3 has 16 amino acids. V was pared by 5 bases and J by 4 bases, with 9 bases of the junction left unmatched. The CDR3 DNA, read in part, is TGTGCCAGCAGTCGGCTAGCGGGAGTGTTGGCAGATACG. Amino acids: CASSRLAGVLADT. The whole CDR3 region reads CASSRLAGVLADTQYF.

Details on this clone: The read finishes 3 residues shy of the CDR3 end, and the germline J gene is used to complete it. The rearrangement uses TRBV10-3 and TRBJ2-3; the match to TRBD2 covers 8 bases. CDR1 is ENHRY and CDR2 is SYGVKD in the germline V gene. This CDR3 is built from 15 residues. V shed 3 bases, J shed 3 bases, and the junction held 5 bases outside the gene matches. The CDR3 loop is CAISEPAGETDTQYF. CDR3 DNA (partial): TGTGCCATCAGTGAACCAGCGGGAGAAACAGATACG.

The DNA read from the CDR3 is TGTGCCAGCAGCTTAGACAGGGCAACTAATGAAAAA. The encoded protein is CASSLDRATNEK. The whole CDR3 sequence reads CASSLDRATNEKLFF. The chain is built from TRBV11-2 and TRBJ1-4, with D tentatively TRBD1 (5 bases). The read is 3 residues too short to cover the CDR3 end, so that end is filled in from the germline J gene. The CDR3 runs to 15 residues. Germline CDR1 is SGHAT and CDR2 is FQNNGV. V lost 0 bases to trimming and J lost 0 bases, with 5 bases between them.

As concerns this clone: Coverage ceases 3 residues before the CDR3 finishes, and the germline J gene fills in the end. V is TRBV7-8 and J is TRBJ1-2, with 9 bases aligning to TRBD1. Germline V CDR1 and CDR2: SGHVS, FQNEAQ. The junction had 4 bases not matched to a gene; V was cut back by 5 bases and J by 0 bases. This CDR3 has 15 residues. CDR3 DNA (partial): TGTGCCAGCAGCCCTGGACAGGGGTCTAACTATGGC. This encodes CASSPGQGSNYG. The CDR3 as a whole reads CASSPGQGSNYGYTF.

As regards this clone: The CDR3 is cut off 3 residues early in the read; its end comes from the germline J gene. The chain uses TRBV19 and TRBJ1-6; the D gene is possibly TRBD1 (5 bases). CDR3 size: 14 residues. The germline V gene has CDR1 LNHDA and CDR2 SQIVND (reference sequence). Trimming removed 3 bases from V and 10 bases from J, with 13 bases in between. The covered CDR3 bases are TGTGCCAGTAGTATGCAGGGCCCAGCATCACCC. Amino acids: CASSMQGPASP. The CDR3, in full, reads CASSMQGPASPLHF.

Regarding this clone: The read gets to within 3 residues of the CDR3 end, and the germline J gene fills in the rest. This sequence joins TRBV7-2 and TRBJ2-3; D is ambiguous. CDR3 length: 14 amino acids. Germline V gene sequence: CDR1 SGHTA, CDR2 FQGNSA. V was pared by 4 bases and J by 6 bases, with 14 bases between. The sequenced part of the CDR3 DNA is TGTGCCAGCAGCTCCCTCACGCGGTCGGATACG. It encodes CASSSLTRSDT. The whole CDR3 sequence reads CASSSLTRSDTQYF.

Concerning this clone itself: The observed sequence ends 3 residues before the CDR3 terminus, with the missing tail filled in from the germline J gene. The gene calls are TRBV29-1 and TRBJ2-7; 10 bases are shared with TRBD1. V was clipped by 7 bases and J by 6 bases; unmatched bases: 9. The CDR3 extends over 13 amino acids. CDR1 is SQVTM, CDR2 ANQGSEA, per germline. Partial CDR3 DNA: TGCAGCGGTACCGGGACAGGGGTTTCCGAG. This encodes CSGTGTGVSE. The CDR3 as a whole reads CSGTGTGVSEQYF.

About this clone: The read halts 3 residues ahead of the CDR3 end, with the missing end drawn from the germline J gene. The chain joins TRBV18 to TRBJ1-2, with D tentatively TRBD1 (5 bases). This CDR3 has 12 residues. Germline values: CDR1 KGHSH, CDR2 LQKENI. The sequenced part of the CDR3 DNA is TGTGCCAGCTCGTCAAGGGGTCTCGAC. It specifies CASSSRGLD. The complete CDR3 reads CASSSRGLDYTF.

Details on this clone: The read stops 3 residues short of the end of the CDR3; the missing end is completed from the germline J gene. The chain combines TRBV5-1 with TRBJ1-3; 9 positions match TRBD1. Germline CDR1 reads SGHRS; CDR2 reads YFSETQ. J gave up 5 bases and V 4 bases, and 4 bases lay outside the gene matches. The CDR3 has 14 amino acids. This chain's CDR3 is CASSPGQGRNTIYF. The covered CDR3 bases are TGCGCCAGCAGCCCTGGACAGGGGAGAAACACC.

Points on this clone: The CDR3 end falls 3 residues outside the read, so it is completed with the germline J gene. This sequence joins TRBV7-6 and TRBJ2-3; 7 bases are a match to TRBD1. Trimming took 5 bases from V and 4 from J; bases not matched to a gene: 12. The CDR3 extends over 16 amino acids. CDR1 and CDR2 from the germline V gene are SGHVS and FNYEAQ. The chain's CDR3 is CASSQKTGYRADTQYF. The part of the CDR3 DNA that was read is TGTGCCAGCAGCCAGAAGACAGGGTACAGGGCAGATACG.

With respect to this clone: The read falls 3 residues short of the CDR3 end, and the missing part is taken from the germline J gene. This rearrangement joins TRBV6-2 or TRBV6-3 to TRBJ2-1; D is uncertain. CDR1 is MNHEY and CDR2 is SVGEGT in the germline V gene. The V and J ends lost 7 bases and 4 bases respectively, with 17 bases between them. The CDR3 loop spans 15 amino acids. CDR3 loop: CASNQAPPLYNEQFF. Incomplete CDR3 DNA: TGTGCCAGCAACCAAGCGCCCCCGCTTTACAATGAG.

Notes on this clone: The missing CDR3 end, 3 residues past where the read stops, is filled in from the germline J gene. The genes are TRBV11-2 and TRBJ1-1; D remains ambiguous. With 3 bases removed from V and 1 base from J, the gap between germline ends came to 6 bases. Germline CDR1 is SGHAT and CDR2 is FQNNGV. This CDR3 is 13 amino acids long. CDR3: CASSFRGNTEAFF. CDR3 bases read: TGTGCCAGCAGCTTCAGAGGGAACACTGAA.

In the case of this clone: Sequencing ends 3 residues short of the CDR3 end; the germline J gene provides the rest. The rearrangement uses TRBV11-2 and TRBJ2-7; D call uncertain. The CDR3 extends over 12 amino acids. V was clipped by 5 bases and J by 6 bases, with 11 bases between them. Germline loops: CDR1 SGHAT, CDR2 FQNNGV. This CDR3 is CASSPPTSEQYF. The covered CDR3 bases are TGTGCCAGCAGCCCCCCCACCAGCGAG.

Partial CDR3 DNA: TGTGCCAGCAGCTCGGGAAGCGGGCATGAG. Its protein is CASSSGSGHE. The CDR3 reads in full as CASSSGSGHEQFF. The gene calls are TRBV7-9 and TRBJ2-1, with a tentative D call TRBD2 (6 bases). The read ends 3 residues shy of where the CDR3 ends; the end is completed using the germline J gene. Germline lookup yields CDR1 SEHNR and CDR2 FQNEAQ (reference sequence). The V end was cut by 4 bases, the J end by 8 bases, with 12 bases between. The length of the CDR3 is 13 residues.

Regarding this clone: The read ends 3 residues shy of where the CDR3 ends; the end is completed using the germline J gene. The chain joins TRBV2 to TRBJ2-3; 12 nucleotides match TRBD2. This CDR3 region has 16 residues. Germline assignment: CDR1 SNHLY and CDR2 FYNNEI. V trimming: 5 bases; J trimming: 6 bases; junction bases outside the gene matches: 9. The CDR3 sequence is CASSWGLAGLGDTQYF. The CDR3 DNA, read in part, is TGTGCCAGCAGTTGGGGACTAGCGGGCTTGGGGGATACG.

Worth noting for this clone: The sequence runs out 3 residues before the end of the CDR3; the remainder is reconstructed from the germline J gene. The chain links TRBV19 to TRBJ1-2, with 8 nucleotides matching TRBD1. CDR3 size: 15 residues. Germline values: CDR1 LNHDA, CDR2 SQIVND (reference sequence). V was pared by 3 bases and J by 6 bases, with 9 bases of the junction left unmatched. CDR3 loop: CASSMGGQGANGYTF. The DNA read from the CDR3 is TGTGCCAGTAGTATGGGTGGGCAGGGGGCAAATGGC.

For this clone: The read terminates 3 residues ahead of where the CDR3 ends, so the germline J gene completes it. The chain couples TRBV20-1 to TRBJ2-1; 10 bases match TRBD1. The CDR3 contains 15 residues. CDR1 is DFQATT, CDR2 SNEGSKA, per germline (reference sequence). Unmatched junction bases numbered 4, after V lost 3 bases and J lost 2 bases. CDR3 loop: CSASPGQGPYNEQFF. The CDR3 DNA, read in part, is TGCAGTGCTAGCCCGGGACAGGGGCCCTACAATGAG.

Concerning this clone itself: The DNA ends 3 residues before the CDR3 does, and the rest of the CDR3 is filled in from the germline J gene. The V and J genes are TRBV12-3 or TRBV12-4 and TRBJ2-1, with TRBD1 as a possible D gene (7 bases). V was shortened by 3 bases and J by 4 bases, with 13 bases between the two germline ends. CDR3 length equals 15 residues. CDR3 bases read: TGTGCCAGCAGTTTGGTGACAGGGAGGTACAATGAG. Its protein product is CASSLVTGRYNE. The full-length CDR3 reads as CASSLVTGRYNEQFF.

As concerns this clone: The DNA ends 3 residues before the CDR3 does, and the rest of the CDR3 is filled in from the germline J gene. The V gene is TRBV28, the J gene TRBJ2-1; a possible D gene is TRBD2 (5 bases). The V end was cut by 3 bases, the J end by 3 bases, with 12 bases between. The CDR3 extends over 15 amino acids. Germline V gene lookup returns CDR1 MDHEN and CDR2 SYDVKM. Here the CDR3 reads CASSLGAVGYNEQFF. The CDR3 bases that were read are TGTGCCAGCAGTTTGGGAGCGGTTGGCTACAATGAG.

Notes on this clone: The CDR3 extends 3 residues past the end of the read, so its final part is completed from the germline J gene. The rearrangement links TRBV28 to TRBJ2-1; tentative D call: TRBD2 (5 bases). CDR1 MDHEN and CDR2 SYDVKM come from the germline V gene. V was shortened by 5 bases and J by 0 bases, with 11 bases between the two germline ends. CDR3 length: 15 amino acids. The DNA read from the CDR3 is TGTGCCAGCAGTCCTACGGGGTTCTCCTACAATGAG. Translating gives CASSPTGFSYNE. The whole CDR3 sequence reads CASSPTGFSYNEQFF.

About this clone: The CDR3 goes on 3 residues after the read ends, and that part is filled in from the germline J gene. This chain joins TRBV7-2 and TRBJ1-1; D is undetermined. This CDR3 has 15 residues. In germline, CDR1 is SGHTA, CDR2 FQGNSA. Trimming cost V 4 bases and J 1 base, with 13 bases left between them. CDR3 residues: CASSSKGGGNTEAFF. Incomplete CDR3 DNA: TGTGCCAGCAGCTCCAAAGGCGGAGGGAACACTGAA.

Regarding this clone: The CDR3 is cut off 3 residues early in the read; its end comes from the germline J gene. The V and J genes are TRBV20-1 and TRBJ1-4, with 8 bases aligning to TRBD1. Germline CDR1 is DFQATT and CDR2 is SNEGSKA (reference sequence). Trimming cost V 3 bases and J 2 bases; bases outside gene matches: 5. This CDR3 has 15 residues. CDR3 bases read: TGCAGTGCTAGGCCCAGGGGGCGTACTAATGAAAAA. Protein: CSARPRGRTNEK. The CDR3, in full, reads CSARPRGRTNEKLFF.

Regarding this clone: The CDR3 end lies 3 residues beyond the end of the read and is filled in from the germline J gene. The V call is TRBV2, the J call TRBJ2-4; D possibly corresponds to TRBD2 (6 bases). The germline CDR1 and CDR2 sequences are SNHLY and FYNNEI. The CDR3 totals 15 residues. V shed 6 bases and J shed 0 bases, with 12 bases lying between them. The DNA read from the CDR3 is TGTGCCAGCAGCCGACTAGACCTAGCCAAAAACATT. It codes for CASSRLDLAKNI. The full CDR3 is CASSRLDLAKNIQYF.

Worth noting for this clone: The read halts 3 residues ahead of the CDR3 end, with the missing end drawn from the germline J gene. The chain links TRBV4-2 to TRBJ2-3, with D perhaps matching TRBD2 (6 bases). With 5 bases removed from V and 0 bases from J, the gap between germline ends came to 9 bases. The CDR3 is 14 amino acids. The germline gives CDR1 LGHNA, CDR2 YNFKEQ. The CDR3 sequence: CASSGGDSTDTQYF. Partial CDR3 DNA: TGTGCCAGCAGCGGAGGGGATAGCACAGATACG.